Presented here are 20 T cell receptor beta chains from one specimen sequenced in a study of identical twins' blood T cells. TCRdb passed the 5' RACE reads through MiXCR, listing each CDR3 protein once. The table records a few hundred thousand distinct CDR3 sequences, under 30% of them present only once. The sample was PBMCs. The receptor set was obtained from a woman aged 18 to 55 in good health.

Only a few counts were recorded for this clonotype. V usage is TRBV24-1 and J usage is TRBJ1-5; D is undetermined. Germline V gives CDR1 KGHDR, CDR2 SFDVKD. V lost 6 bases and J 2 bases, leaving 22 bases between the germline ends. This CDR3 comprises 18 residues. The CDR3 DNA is TGTGCCACCAGTCCCCTGTGGGTATGCATATGGCGCAATCAGCCCCAGCATTTT. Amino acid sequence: CATSPLWVCIWRNQPQHF.

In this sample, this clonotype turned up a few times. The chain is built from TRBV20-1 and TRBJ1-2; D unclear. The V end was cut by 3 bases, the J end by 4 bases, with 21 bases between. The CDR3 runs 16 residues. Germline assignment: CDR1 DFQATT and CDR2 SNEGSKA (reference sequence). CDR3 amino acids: CSARLSVGFLIYGYTF. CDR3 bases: TGCAGTGCTAGGTTGTCTGTGGGGTTCTTAATCTATGGCTACACCTTC.

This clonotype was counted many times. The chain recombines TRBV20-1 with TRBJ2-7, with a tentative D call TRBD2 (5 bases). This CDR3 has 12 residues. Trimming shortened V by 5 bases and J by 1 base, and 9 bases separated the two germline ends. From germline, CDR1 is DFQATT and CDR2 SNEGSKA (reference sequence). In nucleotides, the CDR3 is TGCAGTGCTCTTTGGGAGTCCTACGAGCAGTACTTC. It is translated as CSALWESYEQYF.

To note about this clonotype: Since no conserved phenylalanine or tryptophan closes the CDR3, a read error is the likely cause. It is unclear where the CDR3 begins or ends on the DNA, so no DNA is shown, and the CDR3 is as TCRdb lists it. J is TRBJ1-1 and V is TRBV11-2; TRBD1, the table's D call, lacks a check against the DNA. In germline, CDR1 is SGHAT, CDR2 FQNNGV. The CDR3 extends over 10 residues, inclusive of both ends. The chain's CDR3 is CASSSPGQGL.

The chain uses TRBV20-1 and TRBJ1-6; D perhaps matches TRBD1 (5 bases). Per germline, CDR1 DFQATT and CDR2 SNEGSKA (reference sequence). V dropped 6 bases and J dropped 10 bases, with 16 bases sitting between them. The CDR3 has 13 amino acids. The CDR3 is CSADPMGGSPLHF. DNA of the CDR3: TGCAGTGCAGACCCGATGGGGGGATCACCCCTCCACTTT.

DNA of the CDR3: TGCAGCGTTCCCTGGAAACTAGCGGGTCCCAATGAGCAGTTCTTC. Translating gives CSVPWKLAGPNEQFF. The chain employs TRBV29-1 and TRBJ2-1; 9 bases match TRBD2. Germline V lookup: CDR1 SQVTM, CDR2 ANQGSEA. The J segment lost 6 bases and the V segment lost 5 bases, leaving 11 bases of the junction unmatched. This CDR3 region has 15 residues.

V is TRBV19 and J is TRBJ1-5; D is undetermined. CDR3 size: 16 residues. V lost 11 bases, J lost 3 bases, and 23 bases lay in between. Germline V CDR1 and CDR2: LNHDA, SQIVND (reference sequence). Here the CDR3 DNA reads TGTGCCGGCCGGTACGTCCAACAGAGCCCCAATCAGCCCCAGCATTTT. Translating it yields CAGRYVQQSPNQPQHF.

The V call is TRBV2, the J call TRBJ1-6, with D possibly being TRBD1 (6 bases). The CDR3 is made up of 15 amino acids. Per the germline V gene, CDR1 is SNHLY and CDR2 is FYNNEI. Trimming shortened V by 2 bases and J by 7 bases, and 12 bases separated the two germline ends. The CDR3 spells CASSESGAGNSPLHF. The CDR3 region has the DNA TGTGCCAGCAGTGAATCGGGGGCCGGGAATTCACCCCTCCACTTT.

The CDR3 here is CSARDLDGKGNQPQHF. The CDR3 DNA reads TGCAGTGCTAGAGATTTAGACGGAAAAGGCAATCAGCCCCAGCATTTT. The chain carries TRBV20-1 and TRBJ1-5; no firm D call. The CDR3 is 16 residues long. V was trimmed by 0 bases and J by 2 bases, leaving 14 bases between them. Per germline, CDR1 DFQATT and CDR2 SNEGSKA (reference sequence).

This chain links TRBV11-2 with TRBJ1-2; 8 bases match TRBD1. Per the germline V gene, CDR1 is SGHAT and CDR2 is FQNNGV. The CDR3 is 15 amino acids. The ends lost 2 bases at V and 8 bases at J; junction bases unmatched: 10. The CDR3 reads CASSLLQGARQGYTF. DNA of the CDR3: TGTGCCAGCAGCTTATTGCAGGGGGCGCGTCAGGGCTACACCTTC.

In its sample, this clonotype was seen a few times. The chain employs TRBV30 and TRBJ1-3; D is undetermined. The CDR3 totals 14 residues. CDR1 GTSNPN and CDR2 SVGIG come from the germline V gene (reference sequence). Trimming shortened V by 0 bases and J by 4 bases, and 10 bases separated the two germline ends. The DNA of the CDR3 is TGTGCCTGGAGTGTACGCACACCAGGAAACACCATATATTTT. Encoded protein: CAWSVRTPGNTIYF.

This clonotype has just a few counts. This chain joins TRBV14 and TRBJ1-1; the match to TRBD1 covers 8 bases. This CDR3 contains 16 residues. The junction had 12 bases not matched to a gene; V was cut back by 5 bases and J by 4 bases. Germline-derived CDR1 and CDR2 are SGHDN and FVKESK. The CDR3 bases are TGTGCCAGCAGCTCACGGACAGGGTTGGTGGGCACTGAAGCTTTCTTT. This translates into CASSSRTGLVGTEAFF.

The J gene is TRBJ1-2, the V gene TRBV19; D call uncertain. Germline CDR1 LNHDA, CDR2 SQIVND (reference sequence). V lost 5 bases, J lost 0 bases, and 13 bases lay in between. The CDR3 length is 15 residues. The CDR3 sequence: CASSPRPGSNYGYTF. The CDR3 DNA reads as TGTGCCAGTAGTCCTCGGCCCGGTTCTAACTATGGCTACACCTTC.

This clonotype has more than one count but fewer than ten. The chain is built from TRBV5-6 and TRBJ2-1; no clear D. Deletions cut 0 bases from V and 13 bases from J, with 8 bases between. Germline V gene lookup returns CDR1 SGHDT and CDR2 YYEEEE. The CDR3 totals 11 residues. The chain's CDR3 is CASSLGFYQFF. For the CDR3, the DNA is TGTGCCAGCAGCTTGGGATTCTACCAGTTCTTC.

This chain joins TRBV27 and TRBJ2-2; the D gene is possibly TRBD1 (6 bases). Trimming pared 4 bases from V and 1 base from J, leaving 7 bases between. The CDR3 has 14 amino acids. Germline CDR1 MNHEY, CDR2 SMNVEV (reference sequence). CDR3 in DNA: TGTGCCAGCAGTTCGGGACAGAACACCGGGGAGCTGTTTTTT. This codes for CASSSGQNTGELFF.

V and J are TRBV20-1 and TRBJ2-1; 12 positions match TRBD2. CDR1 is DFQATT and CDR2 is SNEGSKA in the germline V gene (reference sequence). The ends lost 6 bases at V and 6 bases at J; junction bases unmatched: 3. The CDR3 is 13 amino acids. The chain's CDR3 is CSATTSGGNEQFF. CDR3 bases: TGCAGTGCCACGACTAGCGGGGGCAATGAGCAGTTCTTC.

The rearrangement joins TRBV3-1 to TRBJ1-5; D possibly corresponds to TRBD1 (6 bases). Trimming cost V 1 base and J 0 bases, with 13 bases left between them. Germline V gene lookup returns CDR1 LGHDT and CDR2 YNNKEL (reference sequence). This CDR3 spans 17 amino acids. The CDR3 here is CASSQGLGGTSNQPQHF. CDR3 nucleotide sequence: TGTGCCAGCAGCCAAGGGTTAGGGGGGACTAGCAATCAGCCCCAGCATTTT.

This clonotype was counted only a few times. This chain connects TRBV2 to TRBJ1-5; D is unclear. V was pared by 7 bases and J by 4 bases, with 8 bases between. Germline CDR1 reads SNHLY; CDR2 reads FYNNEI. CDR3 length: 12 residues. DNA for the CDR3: TGTGCCAGCAAAGGCGATAATCAGCCCCAGCATTTT. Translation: CASKGDNQPQHF. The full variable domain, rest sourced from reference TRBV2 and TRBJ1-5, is EPEVTQTPSHQVTQMGQEVILRCVPISNHLYFYWYRQILGQKVEFLVSFYNNEISEKSEIFDDQFSVERPDGSNFTLKIRSTKLEDSAMYFCASKGDNQPQHFGDGTRLSIL.

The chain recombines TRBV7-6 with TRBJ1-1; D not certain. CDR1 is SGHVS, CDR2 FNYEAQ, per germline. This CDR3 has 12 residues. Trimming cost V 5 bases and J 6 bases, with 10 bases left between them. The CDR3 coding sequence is TGTGCCAGCAGCCCTCCTACGTCTGAAGCTTTCTTT. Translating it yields CASSPPTSEAFF.

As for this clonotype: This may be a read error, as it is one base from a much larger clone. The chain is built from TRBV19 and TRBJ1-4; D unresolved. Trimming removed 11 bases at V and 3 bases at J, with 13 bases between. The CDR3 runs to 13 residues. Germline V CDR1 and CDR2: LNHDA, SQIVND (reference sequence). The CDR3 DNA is TGTGCCCGTCGCGGGTCGTCTAATGAAAAACTGTTTTTT. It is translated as CARRGSSNEKLFF.